This T cell receptor beta chain was sequenced in a study of blood T cell repertoires in COVID-19. In the study overall: Sites across the United States, Italy and Spain contributed samples from acute and convalescent COVID-19. The analysed material was cDNA or gDNA that came from T cells, B-cell-depleted T cells, or PBMCs.

The count of this clone is one. In the authors' methods: From reference gene primer amplification, estimates of nucleated cell counts were derived. Sequencing used immunoSEQ multiplex PCR; TCRdb keeps in-frame clones, though not all of them. Clone size and the V and J calls come from that table; the DNA yielded D and trimming. The table lists tens of thousands of clones, approximately 78% of them singletons. Seattle cases were enrolled at active infection and followed longitudinally. The CDR3 consists of 16 residues. The germline CDR1 and CDR2 sequences are MRHNA and SNTAGT. V gave up 2 bases and J gave up 4 bases; unmatched junction bases: 6.

The chain is built from TRBV6-4 and TRBJ2-2; TRBD2 matches 8 bases. Sequences were obtained from peripheral blood. This receptor was obtained from a woman in her sixties or seventies with COVID-19, enrolled during active disease. CDR3 protein: CASSDAGGDSTGELFF. CDR3 bases: TGTGCCAGCAGTGACGCGGGGGGCGACTCCACCGGGGAGCTGTTTTTT.